Presented here are 20 T cell receptor beta chains from one specimen sequenced in a study of T-cell reconstitution after alpha-beta-depleted transplantation in children. Preparation of the TCRbeta library involved a method that used unique molecular identifiers. TCRdb re-called the PCR reads with MiXCR, one entry per CDR3 protein. The sample includes tens of thousands of distinct CDR3 sequences, 50% to 55% of them seen just once. Material: peripheral blood, obtained before TCRalphabeta/CD19-depleted stem cell transplant. The receptors come from a boy younger than two with SCID, due to receive a stem cell transplant.

The chain employs TRBV5-4 and TRBJ1-2; D unresolved. Trimming pared 1 base from V and 0 bases from J, leaving 7 bases between. CDR3 length: 14 amino acids. Germline CDR1 and CDR2: SGHNT and YYREEE (reference sequence). The CDR3 DNA reads as TGTGCCAGCAGCTTGCCCCAGCCTAACTATGGCTACACCTTC. Protein sequence: CASSLPQPNYGYTF. Variable domain in full (rest from reference TRBV5-4 and TRBJ1-2): ETGVTQSPTHLIKTRGQQVTLRCSSQSGHNTVSWYQQALGQGPQFIFQYYREEENGRGNFPPRFSGLQFPNYSSELNVNALELDDSALYLCASSLPQPNYGYTFGSGTRLTVV.

This clonotype was detected ten times or more. The rearrangement uses TRBV7-3 and TRBJ2-3, with 9 bases matching TRBD2. The CDR3 runs to 14 residues. Per germline, CDR1 SGHTA and CDR2 FQGTGA. Losses at the gene ends were 6 bases for V and 5 bases for J; bases not matched to a gene: 6. Written as DNA, the CDR3 is TGTGCCAGCAGTAGGAGCGGGGGGCTAGATACGCAGTATTTT. Translation gives CASSRSGGLDTQYF.

V usage is TRBV10-3 and J usage is TRBJ2-1, with D perhaps matching TRBD1 or TRBD2 (5 bases each). The V end was cut by 8 bases, the J end by 6 bases, with 17 bases between. Germline V lookup: CDR1 ENHRY, CDR2 SYGVKD. This CDR3 region has 14 residues. The CDR3 sequence is CAIRPEGTFNEQFF. DNA of the CDR3: TGTGCCATCCGTCCTGAGGGGACGTTCAATGAGCAGTTCTTC.

V is TRBV6-6 and J is TRBJ2-3, with no clear D. This CDR3 is 10 amino acids long. From germline, CDR1 is MNHNY and CDR2 SVGAGI (reference sequence). V lost 8 bases, J lost 7 bases, and 7 bases lay in between. The CDR3 DNA sequence: TGTGCCAGCGCGGAGAATACGCAGTATTTT. Protein: CASAENTQYF.

The chain employs TRBV2 and TRBJ2-3; 10 nucleotides match TRBD2. The CDR3 loop spans 18 amino acids. The V gene end was trimmed by 6 bases and the J gene end by 2 bases; junction bases not matched to a gene: 14. Germline CDR1 reads SNHLY; CDR2 reads FYNNEI. The CDR3 sequence: CASSRTLVAGGITDTQYF. As DNA, the CDR3 is TGTGCCAGCAGCCGTACGTTAGTAGCGGGGGGCATCACAGATACGCAGTATTTT.

This chain links TRBV6-2 or TRBV6-3 with TRBJ2-7; possible D gene TRBD1, 6 bases. CDR1 is MNHEY, CDR2 SVGEGT, per germline. The CDR3 totals 14 residues. Deletions cut 7 bases from V and 2 bases from J, with 15 bases between. The DNA of the CDR3 is TGTGCCAGCACCCGGACAGAGGTAACCTACGAGCAGTACTTC. It yields the protein CASTRTEVTYEQYF.

The genes are TRBV20-1 and TRBJ2-2, with TRBD2 identical over 14 bases. This CDR3 has 21 amino acids. V lost 5 bases and J lost 2; bases outside the gene matches: 19. The germline V gene has CDR1 DFQATT and CDR2 SNEGSKA (reference sequence). CDR3 in DNA: TGCAGTGCTCGACAAGCAAGGACTAGCGGGGGGCGCACACGAAACACCGGGGAGCTGTTTTTT. Protein product: CSARQARTSGGRTRNTGELFF.

The V and J genes are TRBV12-3 or TRBV12-4 and TRBJ1-4; no firm D call. CDR3 length equals 12 residues. Trimming left V 3 bases short and J 8 bases short, with 7 bases between. The CDR3 loop is CASSLTGEKLFF. CDR3 DNA: TGTGCCAGCAGTTTGACTGGGGAAAAACTGTTTTTT.

V gene TRBV28 combines with J gene TRBJ2-1; perhaps TRBD1 as D (5 bases). CDR3 length equals 20 residues. Germline values: CDR1 MDHEN, CDR2 SYDVKM. V lost 3 bases to trimming and J lost 1 base, with 25 bases between them. The CDR3 loop reads CASSFIFGQGENPSYNEQFF. CDR3 sequence (DNA): TGTGCCAGCAGTTTTATTTTCGGGCAGGGCGAGAATCCGTCCTACAATGAGCAGTTCTTC.

The rearrangement joins TRBV25-1 to TRBJ2-2, with D possibly TRBD1 on 6 matching bases. The germline CDR1 and CDR2 sequences are MGHDK and SYGVNS. The V end lost 9 bases, the J end lost 7 bases, and 15 bases lay between the germline ends. The CDR3 sequence is 13 residues long. The CDR3 sequence is CASHRVGVGELFF. DNA for the CDR3: TGTGCCAGTCACAGGGTGGGGGTCGGGGAGCTGTTTTTT.

The chain recombines TRBV20-1 with TRBJ2-1; unclear D gene. This CDR3 contains 14 residues. Trimming left V 3 bases short and J 1 base short, with 10 bases between. Germline lookup yields CDR1 DFQATT and CDR2 SNEGSKA (reference sequence). The CDR3 DNA is TGCAGTGCTAGCCTAATCTCGTCCTACAATGAGCAGTTCTTC. Its protein is CSASLISSYNEQFF.

There are a few counts of this clonotype. This chain joins TRBV6-1 and TRBJ2-1; 11 bases are shared with TRBD2. V trimming: 6 bases; J trimming: 4 bases; junction bases outside the gene matches: 11. Germline V lookup: CDR1 MNHNS, CDR2 SASEGT. The CDR3 is made up of 17 amino acids. The CDR3 sequence is CASSRHSGTSGYNEQFF. DNA of the CDR3: TGTGCCAGCAGCCGACACTCCGGGACTAGCGGATACAATGAGCAGTTCTTC.

This CDR3 reads CAISGGTLNTEAFF. The CDR3 bases are TGTGCCATCAGTGGCGGGACGTTGAACACTGAAGCTTTCTTT. The chain joins TRBV10-3 to TRBJ1-1, with D possibly TRBD1 on 5 matching bases. CDR3 length: 14 amino acids. The germline V and J ends were trimmed by 4 bases and 0 bases, with 9 bases remaining between them. Looked up from germline, CDR1 is ENHRY and CDR2 is SYGVKD.

This clonotype was detected a few times. The chain couples TRBV7-8 to TRBJ2-2; D uncertain. Per the germline V gene, CDR1 is SGHVS and CDR2 is FQNEAQ. CDR3 length: 11 residues. V lost 5 bases, J lost 7 bases, and 5 bases lay in between. The DNA of the CDR3 is TGTGCCAGCAGCCTTGTCGGGGAGCTGTTTTTT. It yields the protein CASSLVGELFF.

The chain links TRBV6-2 or TRBV6-3 to TRBJ2-5; 8 nucleotides agree with TRBD1. V was clipped by 4 bases and J by 4 bases; unmatched bases: 11. Germline V gives CDR1 MNHEY, CDR2 SVGEGT. This CDR3 region has 16 residues. DNA of the CDR3: TGTGCCAGCAGTTGGGGAAGGGGGACAGGCTCAGAGACCCAGTACTTC. This codes for CASSWGRGTGSETQYF.

By sample share, this clonotype is medium-sized (0.01 to 0.1%). The chain recombines TRBV7-2 with TRBJ2-5, with a tentative D call TRBD1 (7 bases). From germline, CDR1 is SGHTA and CDR2 FQGNSA. There are 14 residues in the CDR3. V was pared by 3 bases and J by 5 bases, with 13 bases between. CDR3 amino acids: CASSFRGARETQYF. In DNA, the CDR3 is TGTGCCAGCAGCTTCAGGGGGGCCAGGGAGACCCAGTACTTC.

The chain links TRBV7-2 to TRBJ2-1, with 9 bases matching TRBD2. Germline trimming cut 1 base from V and 6 bases from J; bases unmatched to any gene: 4. The germline V gene encodes CDR1 SGHTA and CDR2 FQGNSA. This CDR3 has 15 amino acids. The DNA for the CDR3 is TGTGCCAGCAGCTTAGTGGGCGGGGGGGCCAATGAGCAGTTCTTC. Protein sequence: CASSLVGGGANEQFF.

The chain employs TRBV2 and TRBJ2-1; 13 bases align to TRBD2. The trim removed 3 bases at V and 3 bases at J, leaving 5 bases unmatched. Per germline, CDR1 SNHLY and CDR2 FYNNEI. The CDR3 covers 17 residues. The CDR3 nucleotides read TGTGCCAGCAGTGAGAGGGGACTAGCGGGGCTCTACAATGAGCAGTTCTTC. The encoded protein is CASSERGLAGLYNEQFF.

The rearrangement links TRBV7-2 to TRBJ2-5; D possibly matches TRBD1 or TRBD2 (5 bases each). The CDR3 has 16 residues. Trimming cost V 5 bases and J 2 bases, with 18 bases left between them. The V gene's germline CDR1 is SGHTA and CDR2 FQGNSA. The CDR3 region is CASSLSRGQGQETQYF. In nucleotides, the CDR3 is TGTGCCAGCAGCCTTTCCCGCGGGCAGGGTCAAGAGACCCAGTACTTC. The full variable domain, with the rest looked up from reference TRBV7-2 and TRBJ2-5, is GAGVSQSPSNKVTEKGKDVELRCDPISGHTALYWYRQSLGQGLEFLIYFQGNSAPDKSGLPSDRFSAERTGGSVSTLTIQRTQQEDSAVYLCASSLSRGQGQETQYFGPGTRLLVL.

The chain links TRBV7-9 to TRBJ2-1; D might be TRBD1 or TRBD2, each matching 5 bases. Germline assignment: CDR1 SEHNR and CDR2 FQNEAQ (reference sequence). This CDR3 has 15 residues. The V end was cut by 8 bases, the J end by 0 bases, with 14 bases between. CDR3 region: CASGPKGSSYNEQFF. For the CDR3, the DNA is TGTGCCAGCGGGCCGAAGGGGAGCTCCTACAATGAGCAGTTCTTC.